Following are 28 T cell receptor beta chains from one sample sequenced in a study of T-cell reconstitution after alpha-beta-depleted transplantation in children. Unique molecular identifiers were incorporated when the TCRbeta library was constructed. TCRdb passed the PCR reads through MiXCR, listing each CDR3 protein once. This sample yields about 240,000 distinct CDR3 sequences, of which approximately 12% are seen a single time; 2.6% belongs to the top ten. Sequencing used PBMCs from the stem cell graft donor, obtained from the stem cell graft. The receptors stem from a human donor who donated a stem cell graft to a child with acute lymphoblastic leukemia.

This clonotype was observed many times. The chain carries TRBV19 and TRBJ2-1, with D unresolved. V lost 1 base and J 8 bases, leaving 3 bases between the germline ends. CDR1 is LNHDA, CDR2 SQIVND, per germline (reference sequence). The CDR3 contains 11 residues. As DNA, the CDR3 is TGTGCCAGTAGTATAGGGGATGAGCAGTTCTTC. It specifies CASSIGDEQFF.

This clonotype was seen ten or more times. The rearrangement uses TRBV12-3 or TRBV12-4 and TRBJ2-3; 8 nucleotides line up with TRBD2. This CDR3 has 15 residues. The V and J ends lost 3 bases and 3 bases, in that order; junction bases with no gene match: 5. DNA for the CDR3: TGTGCCAGCAGTTTCAGAACGGGAGGGACAGATACGCAGTATTTT. It specifies CASSFRTGGTDTQYF.

This clonotype was detected many times. The V gene is TRBV7-2, the J gene TRBJ2-7; 11 bases are a match to TRBD2. This CDR3 contains 15 residues. CDR1 is SGHTA, CDR2 FQGNSA, per germline. Trimming removed 3 bases from V and 3 bases from J; junction bases left unmatched: 4. CDR3 bases: TGTGCCAGCAGCTTCCCGGGACTAGCGGACTACGAGCAGTACTTC. Its translation is CASSFPGLADYEQYF.

Concerning this clonotype itself: A much more abundant neighbour one base away suggests this may be a read error. This sequence joins TRBV12-3 or TRBV12-4 and TRBJ2-7, with 7 positions matching TRBD2. The CDR3 consists of 16 residues. CDR3 region: CPSTLLDWRETYEQYF. As DNA, the CDR3 is TGTCCCAGCACCCTTCTGGACTGGCGGGAGACCTACGAGCAGTACTTC.

There are many counts of this clonotype. The chain is built from TRBV9 and TRBJ2-7, with D unresolved. Germline V gene lookup returns CDR1 SGDLS and CDR2 YYNGEE. The CDR3 is 13 residues long. V lost 0 bases, J lost 1 base, and 5 bases lay in between. CDR3 DNA sequence: TGTGCCAGCAGCGTAGATTTTTCCTACGAGCAGTACTTC. Translation gives CASSVDFSYEQYF.

This clonotype was recorded at least ten times. The chain employs TRBV12-3 or TRBV12-4 and TRBJ2-2, with 9 bases identical to TRBD1. The CDR3 is 14 residues long. With 8 bases clipped from V and 5 bases from J, the junction kept 6 bases outside the gene matches. CDR3: CASLYRGQTGELFF. As DNA, the CDR3 is TGTGCCAGCCTTTACAGGGGGCAGACCGGGGAGCTGTTTTTT.

V is TRBV20-1 and J is TRBJ2-5; D may be TRBD1 (5 bases). With 7 bases removed from V and 5 bases from J, the gap between germline ends came to 20 bases. Looked up from germline, CDR1 is DFQATT and CDR2 is SNEGSKA (reference sequence). The CDR3 has 14 amino acids. The CDR3 is CSGHRNFGMETQYF. In nucleotides, the CDR3 is TGCAGTGGACACAGGAACTTCGGTATGGAGACCCAGTACTTC.

The chain combines TRBV27 with TRBJ1-4; D not certain. The CDR3 sequence is 16 residues long. V lost 3 bases and J lost 8, with 19 bases in between. CDR1 and CDR2 from the germline V gene are MNHEY and SMNVEV (reference sequence). CDR3 protein: CASSFSIGLVGEKLFF. The CDR3 region has the DNA TGTGCCAGCAGTTTTTCGATTGGCTTGGTGGGCGAAAAACTGTTTTTT.

This clonotype was detected many times. The rearrangement links TRBV5-1 to TRBJ1-1; D is unresolved. The CDR3 loop spans 15 amino acids. Germline CDR1 SGHRS, CDR2 YFSETQ. The V end was cut by 3 bases, the J end by 0 bases, with 12 bases between. The CDR3 DNA follows: TGCGCCAGCAGCTCGGACTCCCGCATGAACACTGAAGCTTTCTTT. Translating it yields CASSSDSRMNTEAFF. The full variable domain, in which reference TRBV5-1 and TRBJ1-1 provide the parts outside the CDR3, is KAGVTQTPRYLIKTRGQQVTLSCSPISGHRSVSWYQQTPGQGLQFLFEYFSETQRNKGNFPGRFSGRQFSNSRSEMNVSTLELGDSALYLCASSSDSRMNTEAFFGQGTRLTVV.

This clonotype was seen at least ten times. The J gene is TRBJ2-7, the V gene TRBV29-1; 7 bases line up with TRBD1. Germline lookup yields CDR1 SQVTM and CDR2 ANQGSEA. This CDR3 is 16 amino acids long. Unmatched junction bases numbered 12, after V lost 4 bases and J lost 0 bases. The CDR3 loop reads CSVVPEDRAISYEQYF. The CDR3 DNA reads TGCAGCGTTGTTCCCGAAGACAGGGCCATCTCCTACGAGCAGTACTTC.

This clonotype was seen repeatedly, ten times or more. The chain recombines TRBV5-1 with TRBJ2-3; D unresolved. This CDR3 contains 15 residues. From germline, CDR1 is SGHRS and CDR2 YFSETQ. Trimming removed 0 bases from V and 2 bases from J, with 10 bases in between. The CDR3 here is CASSLVGRATDTQYF. The CDR3 nucleotides read TGCGCCAGCAGCTTGGTCGGCAGAGCCACAGATACGCAGTATTTT.

Many counts were recorded for this clonotype. This chain links TRBV7-2 with TRBJ2-5, with D perhaps matching TRBD2 (5 bases). CDR3 size: 18 residues. Germline V gene lookup returns CDR1 SGHTA and CDR2 FQGNSA. The V gene lost 0 bases and the J gene lost 1 base, with 18 bases spanning the gap. As DNA, the CDR3 is TGTGCCAGCAGCTTAGCTTATGGCGGAGAGGGCCTCCAAGAGACCCAGTACTTC. The encoded protein is CASSLAYGGEGLQETQYF.

This chain links TRBV6-5 with TRBJ2-1; D not certain. Per germline, CDR1 MNHEY and CDR2 SVGAGI. The V gene lost 2 bases and the J gene lost 4 bases, with 12 bases spanning the gap. The length of the CDR3 is 15 residues. CDR3 residues: CASSYAKARYNEQFF. The CDR3 bases are TGTGCCAGCAGTTACGCGAAGGCGAGGTACAATGAGCAGTTCTTC.

This clonotype was counted many times. Germline and junction disagree at one end, which may indicate a read error. This sequence joins TRBV20-1 and TRBJ2-3, with 8 bases that match TRBD2. This CDR3 spans 13 amino acids. The V gene's germline CDR1 is DFQATT and CDR2 SNEGSKA (reference sequence). The CDR3, as DNA: TGCAGTGCCCAAGATCTTGGCGGGGGGTCACAGGAATTT. It specifies CSAQDLGGGSQEF.

This clonotype was detected ten times or more. The V gene is TRBV4-3, the J gene TRBJ2-7; 9 bases are shared with TRBD1. Trimming removed 1 base from V and 5 bases from J; junction bases left unmatched: 6. The germline CDR1 and CDR2 sequences are LGHNA and YSLEER. CDR3 size: 15 residues. CDR3 in DNA: TGCGCCAGCAGCCAAGGGACAGGGGATGTCGACGAGCAGTACTTC. This gives the protein CASSQGTGDVDEQYF.

This clonotype was observed at least ten times. The rearrangement joins TRBV6-5 to TRBJ2-7; 7 bases line up with TRBD2. With 0 bases clipped from V and 3 bases from J, the junction kept 5 bases outside the gene matches. The germline gives CDR1 MNHEY, CDR2 SVGAGI. The CDR3 totals 15 residues. CDR3 residues: CASSYSGGGVYEQYF. DNA for the CDR3: TGTGCCAGCAGTTACTCGGGGGGAGGGGTCTACGAGCAGTACTTC.

Details on this clonotype: A much larger clone sits a single nucleotide away, making a read error possible. The chain employs TRBV9 and TRBJ2-7; possible D gene TRBD2, 5 bases. This CDR3 comprises 13 residues. The germline CDR1 and CDR2 sequences are SGDLS and YYNGEE. The CDR3 bases are TGTGCCAGCAGCGATTCGACTAACTACGACCAGTACTTC. Its protein product is CASSDSTNYDQYF.

This clonotype was seen many times. This chain connects TRBV7-2 to TRBJ2-7, with D possibly matching TRBD1 (6 bases). This CDR3 is 14 amino acids long. The ends were cut back, 5 bases at V and 2 bases at J, with 13 bases in the middle. The germline CDR1 and CDR2 sequences are SGHTA and FQGNSA. CDR3 bases: TGTGCCAGCAGCCCTCCGGGACAACCCTACGAGCAGTACTTC. Translated, it gives CASSPPGQPYEQYF.

This clonotype was counted many times. The rearrangement joins TRBV29-1 to TRBJ2-1; D might be TRBD2 (6 bases). V lost 7 bases and J 7 bases, leaving 14 bases between the germline ends. CDR1 SQVTM and CDR2 ANQGSEA come from the germline V gene. The CDR3 length is 12 residues. The CDR3 coding sequence is TGCAGCGGGGGGGACGGCTGGAATGAGCAGTTCTTC. It encodes CSGGDGWNEQFF.

This clonotype was counted many times. This chain joins TRBV5-1 and TRBJ2-1, with 11 bases that match TRBD2. The CDR3 sequence is 16 residues long. The trim removed 3 bases at V and 2 bases at J, leaving 4 bases unmatched. Germline CDR1 is SGHRS and CDR2 is YFSETQ. The CDR3 nucleotides are TGCGCCAGCAGCTCCCCACTAGCGGGGGCCTACAATGAGCAGTTCTTC. Its protein product is CASSSPLAGAYNEQFF.

The sample holds many counts of this clonotype. V usage is TRBV5-1 and J usage is TRBJ1-1; 7 bases align to TRBD1. This CDR3 has 14 amino acids. Per germline, CDR1 SGHRS and CDR2 YFSETQ. V was pared by 2 bases and J by 4 bases, with 5 bases of the junction left unmatched. CDR3 amino acids: CASSFSQGGTEAFF. DNA of the CDR3: TGCGCCAGCAGCTTCTCTCAGGGGGGCACTGAAGCTTTCTTT. The full variable domain, its missing parts supplied by reference TRBV5-1 and TRBJ1-1, is KAGVTQTPRYLIKTRGQQVTLSCSPISGHRSVSWYQQTPGQGLQFLFEYFSETQRNKGNFPGRFSGRQFSNSRSEMNVSTLELGDSALYLCASSFSQGGTEAFFGQGTRLTVV.

In its sample, this clonotype was seen many times. The chain couples TRBV28 to TRBJ2-7, with D maybe TRBD2 (5 bases). Trimming removed 6 bases from V and 2 bases from J, with 20 bases in between. Germline V CDR1 and CDR2: MDHEN, SYDVKM. The CDR3 runs to 16 residues. CDR3 sequence (DNA): TGTGCCAGCAGCTACCTCTTCGGCTACGGGGCCTACGAGCAGTACTTC. This translates into CASSYLFGYGAYEQYF.

Worth noting for this clonotype: Possible read error: a much larger clone is one base away. V gene TRBV11-2 combines with J gene TRBJ2-5; 9 bases align to TRBD1. CDR1 is SGHAT, CDR2 FQNNGV, per germline. The V gene end was trimmed by 7 bases and the J gene end by 6 bases; junction bases not matched to a gene: 12. The CDR3 has 15 residues. The CDR3 DNA follows: TGTGCCAGCATCCATGGGACAGGGAACTGGCAGACCCAGTACTTC. It is translated as CASIHGTGNWQTQYF.

This clonotype has ten or more counts. V gene TRBV29-1 combines with J gene TRBJ2-7, with a tentative D call TRBD1 (5 bases). The CDR3 loop spans 13 amino acids. Per the germline V gene, CDR1 is SQVTM and CDR2 is ANQGSEA. V lost 1 base and J lost 6, with 13 bases in between. This CDR3 reads CSVEGKSGFEQYF. For the CDR3, the DNA is TGCAGCGTTGAAGGGAAGTCAGGGTTCGAGCAGTACTTC.

This clonotype was found many times. CDR3: CASSETSANTEAFF. Here the CDR3 DNA reads TGTGCCAGCAGCGAAACCAGCGCGAACACTGAAGCTTTCTTT. The chain has TRBV7-2 and TRBJ1-1, with D uncertain. CDR3 length: 14 amino acids. The V end was cut by 5 bases, the J end by 1 base, with 11 bases between. Per germline, CDR1 SGHTA and CDR2 FQGNSA.

This clonotype appeared many times. V is TRBV29-1 and J is TRBJ2-4; 10 positions agree with TRBD2. V lost 7 bases, J lost 7 bases, and 7 bases stayed unmatched. The CDR3 has 13 amino acids. In germline, CDR1 is SQVTM, CDR2 ANQGSEA. As DNA, the CDR3 is TGCAGCGCAAGAGCGGGGGGGCCTAACATTCAGTACTTC. Translation gives CSARAGGPNIQYF.

This clonotype was counted ten times or more. The chain links TRBV7-9 to TRBJ2-3, with no clear D. The germline gives CDR1 SEHNR, CDR2 FQNEAQ (reference sequence). CDR3 size: 16 residues. V was cut by 5 bases and J by 5 bases, with 20 bases left in between. The CDR3 reads CASSQLRPEERDTQYF. In DNA form, the CDR3 reads TGTGCCAGCAGCCAACTTCGGCCAGAAGAGAGAGATACGCAGTATTTT.

This clonotype has at least ten counts. The CDR3 protein is CAISVHSLTYNEQFF. The CDR3 nucleotides are TGTGCCATCAGTGTCCACTCACTGACCTACAATGAGCAGTTCTTC. V usage is TRBV10-3 and J usage is TRBJ2-1, with no clear D. Germline values: CDR1 ENHRY, CDR2 SYGVKD. The ends were cut back, 4 bases at V and 2 bases at J, with 12 bases in the middle. The CDR3 consists of 15 residues.